These 10 T cell receptor beta chains were sequenced from one sample in a study of siplizumab effects on memory and regulatory T cells. Profiling relied on immunoSEQ multiplex PCR, and the TCRdb table lists in-frame clones only, not all of them. In the table there are almost 15,000 clones, 40% to 55% of which are singletons. These receptors' antigens are unknown. Mixed lymphocyte reaction cells were cocultured at 37°C for roughly six days. The sequenced material came from CFSE-low (dividing) CD4+ T cells sorted from an allogeneic mixed lymphocyte reaction. These TCRs come from a human donor in good health; the cells came from an allogeneic mixed lymphocyte reaction. Some clones in this sample may be carry-over from other donors' samples.

Within the sample, this clone is medium-sized. V and J are TRBV10-3 and TRBJ2-5, with TRBD2 identical over 10 bases. Germline CDR1 is ENHRY and CDR2 is SYGVKD. V was pared by 6 bases and J by 4 bases, with 5 bases of the junction left unmatched. The CDR3 contains 14 residues. The CDR3 reads CAIRASGSIETQYF. For the CDR3, the DNA is TGTGCCATCAGGGCTAGCGGGAGTATAGAGACCCAGTACTTC.

This chain connects TRBV7-9 to TRBJ1-3, with D unresolved. CDR1 is SEHNR, CDR2 FQNEAQ, per germline (reference sequence). This CDR3 is 13 amino acids long. Trimming pared 6 bases from V and 0 bases from J, leaving 6 bases between. The CDR3 is CASSKRSGNTIYF. Here the CDR3 DNA reads TGTGCCAGCAGTAAACGCTCTGGAAACACCATATATTTT. Looking up the rest from reference TRBV7-9 and TRBJ1-3 gives the full variable domain: DTGVSQNPRHKITKRGQNVTFRCDPISEHNRLYWYRQTLGQGPEFLTYFQNEAQLEKSRLLSDRFSAERPKGSFSTLEIQRTEQGDSAMYLCASSKRSGNTIYFGEGSWLTVV.

Within the sample, this clone is medium-sized. The chain joins TRBV27 to TRBJ1-4; D ambiguous. Germline CDR1 MNHEY, CDR2 SMNVEV (reference sequence). V shed 8 bases and J shed 1 base, with 8 bases lying between them. CDR3 length: 13 amino acids. CDR3 nucleotides: TGTGCCAGCGGTACAAGAACTAATGAAAAACTGTTTTTT. Its translation is CASGTRTNEKLFF.

This chain links TRBV19 with TRBJ1-3; 8 bases agree with TRBD1. The V gene's germline CDR1 is LNHDA and CDR2 SQIVND (reference sequence). Unmatched junction bases numbered 14, after V lost 10 bases and J lost 0 bases. This CDR3 comprises 17 residues. CDR3 sequence: CATGPTGESGSGNTIYF. The CDR3 DNA reads TGTGCCACAGGCCCGACAGGGGAATCGGGCTCTGGAAACACCATATATTTT.

Within the sample, this clone is medium-sized. This chain joins TRBV7-3 and TRBJ1-1, with no clear D. The CDR3 is made up of 13 amino acids. Per germline, CDR1 SGHTA and CDR2 FQGTGA. Trimming stripped 6 bases from V and 9 bases from J, with 17 bases between. Written as DNA, the CDR3 is TGTGCCAGCAGTCCCCAGGAGGCCGGTAAAGCTTTCTTT. As protein: CASSPQEAGKAFF.

This chain joins TRBV14 and TRBJ2-3; tentative D call: TRBD2 (5 bases). The ends were cut back, 1 base at V and 2 bases at J, with 13 bases in the middle. The CDR3 consists of 16 residues. Germline V lookup: CDR1 SGHDN, CDR2 FVKESK. DNA for the CDR3: TGTGCCAGCAGCCAAGCAGCAGGACTTTACACAGATACGCAGTATTTT. Translated, it gives CASSQAAGLYTDTQYF.

This clone was recorded a few times. The chain combines TRBV5-4 with TRBJ1-2; D is unclear. CDR1 and CDR2 (germline): SGHNT, YYREEE (reference sequence). The CDR3 consists of 14 residues. V was clipped by 0 bases and J by 2 bases, with 8 bases between them. Here the CDR3 reads CASSLEAGNYGYTF. The CDR3 bases are TGTGCCAGCAGCTTGGAGGCAGGAAACTATGGCTACACCTTC. Combining the CDR3 with reference TRBV5-4 and TRBJ1-2 gives the whole variable domain ETGVTQSPTHLIKTRGQQVTLRCSSQSGHNTVSWYQQALGQGPQFIFQYYREEENGRGNFPPRFSGLQFPNYSSELNVNALELDDSALYLCASSLEAGNYGYTFGSGTRLTVV.

The V call is TRBV20-1, the J call TRBJ2-1, with TRBD1 matching over 7 bases. The CDR3 loop spans 11 amino acids. CDR1 is DFQATT, CDR2 SNEGSKA, per germline (reference sequence). V shed 3 bases, J shed 9 bases, and the junction held 2 bases outside the gene matches. Here the CDR3 DNA reads TGCAGTGCTAGGACAGGGACTGAGCAGTTCTTC. This codes for CSARTGTEQFF.

This chain uses TRBV6-6 with TRBJ2-5, with TRBD1 as a possible D gene (5 bases). The V end lost 6 bases, the J end lost 0 bases, and 8 bases lay between the germline ends. This CDR3 is 13 amino acids long. CDR1 is MNHNY and CDR2 is SVGAGI in the germline V gene (reference sequence). CDR3 nucleotide sequence: TGTGCCAGCAGGAGACAGCACCAAGAGACCCAGTACTTC. Amino acids: CASRRQHQETQYF.

This clone was picked up a small number of times. The V and J genes are TRBV6-4 and TRBJ2-1; tentative D call: TRBD2 (6 bases). The CDR3 extends over 14 amino acids. Germline V gene data show CDR1 as MRHNA and CDR2 as SNTAGT. V gave up 4 bases and J gave up 10 bases, with 17 bases separating them. The CDR3 here is CASSVVDNSGEQFF. The CDR3 DNA reads TGTGCCAGCAGTGTTGTAGATAATAGCGGCGAGCAGTTCTTC.